This T cell receptor (beta chain) derives from a study of T cells after yellow fever vaccination. From the 5' RACE reads, TCRdb called clonotypes with MiXCR, one entry per CDR3 protein. The sample contains about 150,000 distinct CDR3 sequences, about 6.2% of which appear only once. This clonotype was counted ten times or more. The germline V gene encodes CDR1 SGHTS and CDR2 YDEGEE. J was trimmed by 4 bases and V by 3 bases; bases with no gene match: 10. The CDR3 length is 17 residues. The clonotype comes from a man in his late teens or twenties who received the YFV17D yellow fever vaccine. The specimen comprised CD4+ T cells sorted from PBMCs, sampled on the day of the first yellow fever vaccination. The chain couples TRBV5-8 to TRBJ1-1; 12 positions match TRBD1. Here the CDR3 reads CASSSGGTGGWSTEAFF. CDR3 sequence (DNA): TGTGCCAGCAGCTCGGGTGGGACAGGGGGCTGGAGCACTGAAGCTTTCTTT.